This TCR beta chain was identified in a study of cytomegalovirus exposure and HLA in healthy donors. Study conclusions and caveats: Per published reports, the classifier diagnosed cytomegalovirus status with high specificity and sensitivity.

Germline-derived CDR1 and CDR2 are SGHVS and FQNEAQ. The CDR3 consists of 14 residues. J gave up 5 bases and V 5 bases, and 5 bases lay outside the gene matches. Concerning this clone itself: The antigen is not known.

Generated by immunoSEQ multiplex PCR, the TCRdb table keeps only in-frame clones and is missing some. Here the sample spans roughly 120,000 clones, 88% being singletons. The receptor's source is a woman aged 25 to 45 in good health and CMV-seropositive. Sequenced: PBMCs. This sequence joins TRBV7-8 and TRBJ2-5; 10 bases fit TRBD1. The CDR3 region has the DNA TGTGCCAGCAGCGGGGGACAGGGGTGGGAGACCCAGTACTTC. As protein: CASSGGQGWETQYF.